This T cell receptor beta chain emerged from a study of control samples from healthy donors and cancer patients. The CDR3 totals 13 residues. Trimming stripped 6 bases from V and 4 bases from J, with 12 bases between. Germline lookup yields CDR1 LNHNV and CDR2 YYDKDF (reference sequence). Only in-frame clones appear in the TCRdb table, and some are missing; sequencing was by immunoSEQ multiplex PCR. Here the sample spans 390,000 or so clones, 80% to 95% being singletons. The chain uses TRBV15 and TRBJ1-2; D not certain. The receptor's source is a man aged 35-49 years with head and neck cancer. The sample consisted of PBMCs. The CDR3 nucleotides read TGTGCCACCAGTCCTCGGGGTATCTATGGCTACACCTTC. Translation gives CATSPRGIYGYTF.